This entry features one T cell receptor (beta chain) sequence. The antigen remains undetermined. The record originates from a study of cytotoxic CD8 clonotypes in ibrutinib-treated CLL. The wider study: Mean productive templates were about 260,000; mean productive rearrangements were around 93,000. Broader study findings: Clonality increased at ibrutinib response and stayed stable in sustained remission. At progression, however, it fell back toward baseline. A difference in sampling times existed between sustained-remission and progressing patients. Treatment left the uncommon public clonotypes either contracted or stable in frequency.

The V gene's germline CDR1 is LGHNA and CDR2 YNFKEQ. The V and J ends lost 0 bases and 6 bases respectively, with 9 bases between them. The CDR3 runs 13 residues. The protocol was immunoSEQ multiplex PCR, while the TCRdb copy is restricted to in-frame clones and leaves out a portion. The table records some 140,000 clones, 85% to 95% of them present only once. Sequences were derived from PBMCs, sampled after 12 months of ibrutinib treatment. The rearrangement links TRBV4-2 to TRBJ2-7; D ambiguous. The receptor's source is a human donor with chronic lymphocytic leukemia. CDR3 nucleotides: TGTGCCAGCAGCCAAGATGGGCAGTTCGAGCAGTACTTC. Its protein product is CASSQDGQFEQYF.